This T cell receptor beta chain was profiled in a study of neurological immune-mediated disorders. The cDNA was generated through 5'RACE incorporating 10-nucleotide random UMIs. From the 5' RACE reads, TCRdb called clonotypes with MiXCR, one entry per CDR3 protein. Here the sample spans roughly 13,000 distinct CDR3 sequences, about 10% being singletons. This clonotype was recorded at least ten times. This CDR3 has 19 residues. With V trimmed by 5 bases and J by 4 bases, 18 bases remained unmatched. Germline V lookup: CDR1 SGHRS, CDR2 YFSETQ. Specimen: PBMCs. This receptor was identified in a woman in her 40s in good health. This rearrangement joins TRBV5-1 to TRBJ2-2; 9 nucleotides align to TRBD2. In DNA form, the CDR3 reads TGCGCCAGCAGTCCCGGTTTGCGCGGGAGGGCGGGGTCCACCGGGGAGCTGTTTTTT. Amino acids: CASSPGLRGRAGSTGELFF. The variable domain in full, with the rest retrieved from reference TRBV5-1 and TRBJ2-2, is KAGVTQTPRYLIKTRGQQVTLSCSPISGHRSVSWYQQTPGQGLQFLFEYFSETQRNKGNFPGRFSGRQFSNSRSEMNVSTLELGDSALYLCASSPGLRGRAGSTGELFFGEGSRLTVL.